The 5 T cell receptor beta chains below all came from one sample that was sequenced in a study of blood T cell repertoires in COVID-19. Profiling relied on immunoSEQ multiplex PCR, and the TCRdb table lists in-frame clones only, not all of them. The sample yields about 140,000 clones, about 79% seen once. Sequenced: PBMCs or T cells enriched from blood (not recorded which). These receptors were obtained from a woman in her forties or fifties who had recovered from COVID-19.

Of note for this clone: This specimen includes other DNA sequences encoding the same CDR3. The chain links TRBV30 to TRBJ1-2, with D possibly being TRBD1 (5 bases). CDR1 and CDR2 from the germline V gene are GTSNPN and SVGIG (reference sequence). CDR3 size: 12 residues. The V and J ends lost 2 bases and 5 bases respectively, with 9 bases between them. CDR3 bases: TGTGCCTGGAGTAGGGGCGGTTATGGCTACACCTTC. Amino acids: CAWSRGGYGYTF.

V is TRBV6-5 and J is TRBJ1-1; the match to TRBD1 covers 8 bases. Germline V CDR1 and CDR2: MNHEY, SVGAGI. The length of the CDR3 is 15 residues. V lost 5 bases to trimming and J lost 1 base; unmatched junction nucleotides: 6. The CDR3 DNA sequence: TGTGCCAGCAGTCGTCCGGGACAGGCGAACACTGAAGCTTTCTTT. This codes for CASSRPGQANTEAFF.

As to this clone: Other DNA sequences in the sample encode the same CDR3. The chain combines TRBV13 with TRBJ1-5; 9 bases line up with TRBD1. Germline trimming cut 0 bases from V and 6 bases from J; bases unmatched to any gene: 0. Looked up from germline, CDR1 is PRHDT and CDR2 is FYEKMQ (reference sequence). There are 14 residues in the CDR3. CDR3 coding DNA: TGTGCCAGCAGCTTAGGGACAGGGGGTCAGCCCCAGCATTTT. Its translation is CASSLGTGGQPQHF.

The V gene is TRBV5-1, the J gene TRBJ1-1; D gene uncertain. The V gene lost 2 bases and the J gene lost 1 base, with 9 bases spanning the gap. Per the germline V gene, CDR1 is SGHRS and CDR2 is YFSETQ. The CDR3 has 14 residues. The CDR3 region has the DNA TGCGCCAGCAGCTTCTCGTCGGGGAACACTGAAGCTTTCTTT. Translated, it gives CASSFSSGNTEAFF.

V usage is TRBV7-6 and J usage is TRBJ2-5; D possibly corresponds to TRBD2 (6 bases). This CDR3 has 14 residues. Per the germline V gene, CDR1 is SGHVS and CDR2 is FNYEAQ. V shed 5 bases and J shed 5 bases, with 15 bases lying between them. As DNA, the CDR3 is TGTGCCAGCAGCCGGGACTCCGGCGGGGAGACCCAGTACTTC. The encoded protein is CASSRDSGGETQYF.